This TCR beta chain was sequenced during a study of cytomegalovirus exposure and HLA in healthy donors. Amplification used 60 Vbeta primers and 13 Jbeta primers. Clones were read by immunoSEQ multiplex PCR, and TCRdb kept only the in-frame ones, dropping some. The sample has about 190,000 clones, approximately 90% seen once; the top ten hold 0.9% to 1.2%. The specimen sequenced was PBMCs. This sequence was found in a boy aged 2 to 10 in good health and CMV-seronegative.

The CDR3 is CASSGDFFAGPYNEQFF. The CDR3 DNA reads TGCGCCAGCAGTGGGGACTTTTTTGCGGGCCCCTACAATGAGCAGTTCTTC. The chain carries TRBV10-2 and TRBJ2-1; a possible D gene is TRBD2 (6 bases). Germline V CDR1 and CDR2: WSHSY, SAAADI. The CDR3 runs 17 residues. The germline V and J ends were trimmed by 4 bases and 2 bases, with 18 bases remaining between them.